Each of the 25 T cell receptor beta chains below was sequenced from the same sample in a study of blood T cell repertoires in COVID-19. Only in-frame clones appear in the TCRdb table, and some are missing; sequencing was by immunoSEQ multiplex PCR. The data hold approximately 60,000 clones, with under 85% observed a single time. The sample taken for sequencing was peripheral blood. The source of these receptors is a man aged 55 to 70 with acute or convalescent COVID-19.

This clone rates as medium-sized (0.01 to 0.1%). The V and J genes are TRBV6-1 and TRBJ1-5; D remains unclear. The CDR3 contains 17 residues. Trimming left V 3 bases short and J 4 bases short, with 19 bases between. Germline CDR1 is MNHNS and CDR2 is SASEGT. The CDR3 sequence is CASSEVVEGGRNQPQHF. The CDR3 DNA reads as TGTGCCAGCAGTGAGGTCGTGGAGGGCGGAAGAAATCAGCCCCAGCATTTT.

The rearrangement uses TRBV9 and TRBJ2-1, with 10 bases identical to TRBD2. The germline V gene has CDR1 SGDLS and CDR2 YYNGEE. The length of the CDR3 is 15 residues. The junction had 2 bases not matched to a gene; V was cut back by 0 bases and J by 5 bases. The CDR3 loop is CASSVEAGGNNEQFF. The DNA of the CDR3 is TGTGCCAGCAGCGTAGAAGCGGGGGGGAACAATGAGCAGTTCTTC.

This chain uses TRBV6-5 with TRBJ1-5; TRBD1 might be the D (5 bases). Germline values: CDR1 MNHEY, CDR2 SVGAGI. This CDR3 has 14 amino acids. The V end was cut by 5 bases, the J end by 2 bases, with 10 bases between. CDR3 bases: TGTGCCAGCAGTCTCAGGGTGCGCAATCAGCCCCAGCATTTT. Encoded protein: CASSLRVRNQPQHF.

The chain carries TRBV24-1 and TRBJ1-5; D perhaps matches TRBD1 (5 bases). Germline V CDR1 and CDR2: KGHDR, SFDVKD. V was trimmed by 1 base and J by 8 bases, leaving 5 bases between them. The CDR3 runs to 12 residues. Here the CDR3 reads CATSDLGEPQHF. CDR3 in DNA: TGTGCCACCAGTGATTTAGGGGAGCCCCAGCATTTT.

The chain couples TRBV6-5 to TRBJ1-2, with D unresolved. V was pared by 3 bases and J by 8 bases, with 13 bases between. The CDR3 has 13 amino acids. The germline V gene has CDR1 MNHEY and CDR2 SVGAGI. CDR3 in DNA: TGTGCCAGCAGTTATCGACAAAGTGGGGGCTACACCTTC. It yields the protein CASSYRQSGGYTF.

This chain links TRBV7-9 with TRBJ2-1; TRBD1 matches 7 bases. J lost 3 bases, V lost 4 bases, and 6 bases had no gene match. CDR3 length: 15 amino acids. Germline V CDR1 and CDR2: SEHNR, FQNEAQ (reference sequence). The CDR3 DNA reads as TGTGCCAGCAGCTCTACAGGGGTCCACTACAATGAGCAGTTCTTC. As protein: CASSSTGVHYNEQFF.

The V gene is TRBV2, the J gene TRBJ2-3, with 7 positions matching TRBD1. The CDR3 length is 15 residues. CDR1 is SNHLY and CDR2 is FYNNEI in the germline V gene. Trimming took 8 bases from V and 6 from J; bases not matched to a gene: 14. The DNA for the CDR3 is TGTGCCAGCTTATCATTTGACAGGGAGACCGATACGCAGTATTTT. It is translated as CASLSFDRETDTQYF.

CDR3 residues: CASSQLFDSPLHF. CDR3 DNA: TGTGCCAGCAGCCAACTCTTTGATTCACCCCTCCACTTT. The V call is TRBV14, the J call TRBJ1-6; no definite D call. The ends were cut back, 2 bases at V and 8 bases at J, with 7 bases in the middle. There are 13 residues in the CDR3. Germline V gives CDR1 SGHDN, CDR2 FVKESK. Combining the CDR3 with reference TRBV14 and TRBJ1-6 gives the whole variable domain EAGVTQFPSHSVIEKGQTVTLRCDPISGHDNLYWYRRVMGKEIKFLLHFVKESKQDESGMPNNRFLAERTGGTYSTLKVQPAELEDSGVYFCASSQLFDSPLHFGNGTRLTVT.

This sequence joins TRBV2 and TRBJ2-3, with a possible D match to TRBD2 (7 bases). Germline values: CDR1 SNHLY, CDR2 FYNNEI. The V end lost 6 bases, the J end lost 4 bases, and 14 bases lay between the germline ends. The CDR3 is 14 amino acids. The CDR3 sequence: CASSKGGDADTQYF. In DNA form, the CDR3 reads TGTGCCAGCAGCAAGGGGGGGGACGCAGATACGCAGTATTTT.

V is TRBV5-1 and J is TRBJ1-2; no clear D. Per the germline V gene, CDR1 is SGHRS and CDR2 is YFSETQ. Trimming shortened V by 2 bases and J by 2 bases, and 7 bases separated the two germline ends. The length of the CDR3 is 13 residues. The CDR3 here is CASSFTQNYGYTF. The CDR3 DNA is TGCGCCAGCAGCTTTACGCAGAACTATGGCTACACCTTC.

The V and J genes are TRBV7-2 and TRBJ1-3; D not certain. Per the germline V gene, CDR1 is SGHTA and CDR2 is FQGNSA. Trimming cost V 3 bases and J 1 base, with 10 bases left between them. The CDR3 length is 15 residues. CDR3 coding DNA: TGTGCCAGCAGCTTTACGCGAGGTTCTGGAAACACCATATATTTT. It yields the protein CASSFTRGSGNTIYF.

This chain connects TRBV5-1 to TRBJ1-2, with D perhaps TRBD1 (5 bases). Trimming removed 0 bases from V and 8 bases from J, with 11 bases in between. The CDR3 sequence is 13 residues long. CDR1 and CDR2 (germline): SGHRS, YFSETQ. The CDR3 nucleotides are TGCGCCAGCAGCTTGGTAGGACAAAGAGGCTACACCTTC. Translation: CASSLVGQRGYTF.

The V call is TRBV5-1, the J call TRBJ2-2, with 7 bases that match TRBD1. In germline, CDR1 is SGHRS, CDR2 YFSETQ. Trimming at V came to 3 bases and at J to 1 base, leaving 6 bases not matched to a gene. CDR3 length equals 16 residues. The CDR3 sequence: CASSSVTGKNTGELFF. The DNA for the CDR3 is TGCGCCAGCAGCTCGGTGACAGGGAAGAACACCGGGGAGCTGTTTTTT.

This clone has just a few counts. The chain employs TRBV12-5 and TRBJ1-5; 9 bases match TRBD1. V lost 3 bases, J lost 4 bases, and 13 bases stayed unmatched. There are 18 residues in the CDR3. Germline-derived CDR1 and CDR2 are LGHNT and FRNRAP. CDR3 in DNA: TGTGCTAGTGGTTTCCGAAAGGCGAGGACAGGGGTGAATCAGCCCCAGCATTTT. Its protein is CASGFRKARTGVNQPQHF.

The chain combines TRBV2 with TRBJ2-7; D is undetermined. The V end was cut by 4 bases, the J end by 7 bases, with 14 bases between. Germline CDR1 is SNHLY and CDR2 is FYNNEI. The CDR3 covers 13 residues. CDR3 loop: CASSGGPDREQYF. The CDR3 DNA reads as TGTGCCAGCAGTGGCGGTCCCGATCGTGAGCAGTACTTC. The whole variable domain, filled in from reference TRBV2 and TRBJ2-7, reads EPEVTQTPSHQVTQMGQEVILRCVPISNHLYFYWYRQILGQKVEFLVSFYNNEISEKSEIFDDQFSVERPDGSNFTLKIRSTKLEDSAMYFCASSGGPDREQYFGPGTRLTVT.

The chain has TRBV7-2 and TRBJ1-1; D uncertain. V dropped 2 bases and J dropped 8 bases, with 9 bases sitting between them. Germline V gene sequence: CDR1 SGHTA, CDR2 FQGNSA. The CDR3 covers 12 residues. In nucleotides, the CDR3 is TGTGCCAGCAGCTTATCGTCCGTCGAAGCTTTCTTT. It specifies CASSLSSVEAFF.

In the case of this clone: The same CDR3 arises from other DNA sequences in this sample as well. This chain links TRBV12-3 or TRBV12-4 with TRBJ2-5, with a weak D call TRBD1 (6 bases). This CDR3 region has 13 residues. Trimming stripped 2 bases from V and 5 bases from J, with 9 bases between. CDR3 residues: CASSLWGRETQYF. The DNA for the CDR3 is TGTGCCAGCAGTTTATGGGGGCGGGAGACCCAGTACTTC.

This clone was seen a few times. This chain joins TRBV4-2 and TRBJ2-7; 10 bases are a match to TRBD2. J was trimmed by 3 bases and V by 1 base; bases with no gene match: 3. This CDR3 is 15 amino acids long. Germline V gene sequence: CDR1 LGHNA, CDR2 YNFKEQ. CDR3 region: CASSQVASGGYEQYF. DNA of the CDR3: TGTGCCAGCAGCCAAGTCGCTAGCGGGGGCTACGAGCAGTACTTC.

The chain carries TRBV9 and TRBJ1-2; 9 positions agree with TRBD1. The CDR3 is 13 residues long. Germline V gives CDR1 SGDLS, CDR2 YYNGEE. V lost 0 bases to trimming and J lost 8 bases; unmatched junction nucleotides: 2. The CDR3 sequence: CASSVETGGGYTF. In DNA, the CDR3 is TGTGCCAGCAGCGTAGAGACAGGGGGAGGCTACACCTTC.

This chain connects TRBV23-1 to TRBJ1-6; no reliable D call. TRBV23-1 is an open reading frame whose function is uncertain. This CDR3 has 14 amino acids. The germline V and J ends were trimmed by 2 bases and 7 bases, with 9 bases remaining between them. The CDR3 DNA is TGCGCCAGCAGTCAAGGCCGCCAGAATTCACCCCTCCACTTT. Translated, it gives CASSQGRQNSPLHF.

This rearrangement joins TRBV5-1 to TRBJ1-5, with 11 bases that match TRBD1. This CDR3 has 19 residues. Trimming removed 5 bases from V and 5 bases from J; junction bases left unmatched: 18. Germline V gene lookup returns CDR1 SGHRS and CDR2 YFSETQ. The DNA of the CDR3 is TGCGCCAGCAGAAGTAAGGACAGGGGGCGAGGGGCGAGCGATCAGCCCCAGCATTTT. Encoded protein: CASRSKDRGRGASDQPQHF.

V usage is TRBV28 and J usage is TRBJ2-1, with a tentative D call TRBD2 (5 bases). V was clipped by 5 bases and J by 6 bases, with 23 bases between them. Germline CDR1 reads MDHEN; CDR2 reads SYDVKM. There are 17 residues in the CDR3. This chain's CDR3 is CASSGYPASSSRNEQFF. CDR3 DNA: TGTGCCAGCAGTGGGTATCCGGCTAGCTCGTCGCGCAATGAGCAGTTCTTC.

This chain uses TRBV6-5 with TRBJ2-1; maybe TRBD2 (7 bases). The CDR3 has 15 residues. The germline CDR1 and CDR2 sequences are MNHEY and SVGAGI. V lost 4 bases, J lost 8 bases, and 18 bases lay in between. The CDR3 sequence is CASSFLEGGVYEQFF. The CDR3 region has the DNA TGTGCCAGCAGTTTCCTCGAGGGGGGGGTTTATGAGCAGTTCTTC.

In DNA, the CDR3 is TGTGCCAGCAGTCAGGGGCCTAATGAAAAACTGTTTTTT. It specifies CASSQGPNEKLFF. This chain connects TRBV27 to TRBJ1-4, with D possibly TRBD1 on 6 matching bases. Germline V gives CDR1 MNHEY, CDR2 SMNVEV (reference sequence). V lost 5 bases and J lost 3, with 7 bases in between. CDR3 length: 13 residues.

This clone appeared a few times. The genes are TRBV30 and TRBJ1-2; the D is unclear. The CDR3 spans 11 residues. Germline V gene sequence: CDR1 GTSNPN, CDR2 SVGIG (reference sequence). Trimming took 0 bases from V and 8 from J, leaving 7 bases between them. CDR3 sequence (DNA): TGTGCCTGGAGTGTACTTACGGGCTACACCTTC. Residues: CAWSVLTGYTF.